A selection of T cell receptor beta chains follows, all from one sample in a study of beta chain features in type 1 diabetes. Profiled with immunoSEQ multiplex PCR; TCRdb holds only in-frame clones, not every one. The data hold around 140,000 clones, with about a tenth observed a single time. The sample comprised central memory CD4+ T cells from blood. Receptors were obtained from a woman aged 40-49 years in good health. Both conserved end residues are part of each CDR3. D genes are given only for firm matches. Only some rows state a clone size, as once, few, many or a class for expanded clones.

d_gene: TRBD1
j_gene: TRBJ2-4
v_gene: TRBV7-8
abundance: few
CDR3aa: CASSVDRGSQYF
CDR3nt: TGTGCCAGCAGCGTCGACAGGGGCTCACAGTACTTC

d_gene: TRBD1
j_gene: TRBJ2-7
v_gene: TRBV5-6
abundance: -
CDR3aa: CASSSRTGGGYEQYF
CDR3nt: TGTGCCAGCAGCTCAAGGACAGGGGGCGGGTACGAGCAGTACTTC

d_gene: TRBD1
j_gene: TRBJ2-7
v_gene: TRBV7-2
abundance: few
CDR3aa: CASSLAAGTGIPYEQYF
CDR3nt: TGTGCCAGCAGCTTAGCCGCCGGGACAGGGATACCCTACGAGCAGTACTTC

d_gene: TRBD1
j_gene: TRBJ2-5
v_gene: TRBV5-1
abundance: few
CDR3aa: CASSPTGGGEETQYF
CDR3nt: TGCGCCAGCAGCCCGACAGGGGGCGGCGAAGAGACCCAGTACTTC

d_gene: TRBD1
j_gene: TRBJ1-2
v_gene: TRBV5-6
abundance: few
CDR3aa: CASSLGQGFSGYTF
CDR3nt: TGTGCCAGCAGCTTGGGACAGGGCTTCTCTGGCTACACCTTC

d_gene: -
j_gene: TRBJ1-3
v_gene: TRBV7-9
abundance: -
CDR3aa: CASSSGDVSGNTIYF
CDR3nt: TGTGCCAGCAGCTCAGGGGACGTCTCTGGAAACACCATATATTTT

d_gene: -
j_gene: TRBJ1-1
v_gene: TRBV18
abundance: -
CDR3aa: CASSPRTTVNTEAFF
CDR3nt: TGTGCCAGCTCACCACGTACGACTGTGAACACTGAAGCTTTCTTT

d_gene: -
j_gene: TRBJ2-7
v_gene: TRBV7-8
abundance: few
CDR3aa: CACGTYEQYF
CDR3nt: TGTGCCTGCGGCACCTACGAGCAGTACTTC

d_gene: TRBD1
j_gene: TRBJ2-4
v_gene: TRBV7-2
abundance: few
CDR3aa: CASSPRDRADAGAKNIQYF
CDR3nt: TGTGCCAGCAGCCCCCGAGACAGGGCGGATGCGGGAGCCAAAAACATTCAGTACTTC

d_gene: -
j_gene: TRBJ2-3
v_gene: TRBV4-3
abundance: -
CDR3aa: CASSQTRADTQYF
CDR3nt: TGCGCCAGCAGCCAAACTCGCGCAGATACGCAGTATTTT

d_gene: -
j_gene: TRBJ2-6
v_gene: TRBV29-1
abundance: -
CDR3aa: CSVEEAGANVLTF
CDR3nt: TGCAGCGTTGAGGAGGCTGGGGCCAACGTCCTGACTTTC

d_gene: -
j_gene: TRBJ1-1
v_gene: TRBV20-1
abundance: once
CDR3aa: CSARGSTEAFF
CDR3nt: TGCAGTGCTAGAGGTAGTACTGAAGCTTTCTTT

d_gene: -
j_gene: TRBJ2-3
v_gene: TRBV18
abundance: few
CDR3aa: CASSPPGRGSTDTQYF
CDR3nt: TGTGCCAGCTCACCACCCGGCAGGGGTAGCACAGATACGCAGTATTTT

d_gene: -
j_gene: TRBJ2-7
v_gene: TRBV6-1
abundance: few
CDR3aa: CASSPRTVLNLEQYF
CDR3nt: TGTGCCAGCAGTCCTCGGACAGTTTTGAACCTCGAGCAGTACTTC

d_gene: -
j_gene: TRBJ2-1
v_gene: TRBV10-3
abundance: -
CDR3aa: CAISKPGHADEQFF
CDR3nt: TGTGCCATCAGTAAGCCGGGACATGCAGATGAGCAGTTCTTC

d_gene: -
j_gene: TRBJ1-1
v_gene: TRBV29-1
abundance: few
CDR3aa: CSVGGWNTEAFF
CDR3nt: TGCAGCGTTGGAGGATGGAACACTGAAGCTTTCTTT

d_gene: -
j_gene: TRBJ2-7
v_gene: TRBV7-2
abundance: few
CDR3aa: CASILRGQSDEQYF
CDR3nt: TGTGCCAGTATACTACGAGGACAGTCGGACGAGCAGTACTTC

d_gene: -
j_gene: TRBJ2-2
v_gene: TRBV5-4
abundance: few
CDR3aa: CASSFHGLGELFF
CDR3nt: TGTGCCAGCAGCTTCCACGGACTCGGGGAGCTGTTTTTT

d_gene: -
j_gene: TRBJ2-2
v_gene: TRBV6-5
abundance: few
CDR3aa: CASSYSQLGELFF
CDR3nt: TGTGCCAGCAGTTACTCGCAGTTAGGGGAGCTGTTTTTT

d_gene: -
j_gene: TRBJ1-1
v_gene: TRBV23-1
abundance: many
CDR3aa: CASPLQWQNTEAFF
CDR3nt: TGCGCCAGCCCCCTCCAATGGCAGAACACTGAAGCTTTCTTT

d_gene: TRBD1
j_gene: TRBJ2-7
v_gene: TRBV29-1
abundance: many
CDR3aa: CSVEGTGKYEQYF
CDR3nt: TGCAGCGTTGAAGGGACAGGGAAATACGAGCAGTACTTC

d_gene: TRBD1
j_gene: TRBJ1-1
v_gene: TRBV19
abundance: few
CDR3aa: CASSPGTGASMNTEAFF
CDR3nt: TGTGCCAGTAGTCCCGGGACAGGGGCTTCGATGAACACTGAAGCTTTCTTT

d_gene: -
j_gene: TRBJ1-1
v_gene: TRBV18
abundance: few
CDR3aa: CASSPPSVHTEAFF
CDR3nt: TGTGCCAGCTCACCACCGTCGGTTCACACTGAAGCTTTCTTT

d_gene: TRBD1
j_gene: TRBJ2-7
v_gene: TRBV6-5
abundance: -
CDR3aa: CASSPGTGFAEQYF
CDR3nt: TGTGCCAGCAGCCCCGGGACAGGGTTTGCCGAGCAGTACTTC

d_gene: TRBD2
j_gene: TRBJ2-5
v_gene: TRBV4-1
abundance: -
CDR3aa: CASSQALAGVQETQYF
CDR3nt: TGCGCCAGCAGCCAAGCACTAGCGGGGGTACAAGAGACCCAGTACTTC

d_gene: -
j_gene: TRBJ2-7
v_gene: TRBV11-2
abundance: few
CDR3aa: CASSFPTRVFLGSYEQYF
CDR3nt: TGTGCCAGCAGCTTTCCGACTAGGGTTTTTTTGGGCTCCTACGAGCAGTACTTC

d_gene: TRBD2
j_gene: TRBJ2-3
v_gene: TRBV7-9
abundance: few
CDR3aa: CASSLGGLAAAGDTQYF
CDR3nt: TGTGCCAGCAGCTTGGGCGGACTAGCGGCCGCGGGAGATACGCAGTATTTT

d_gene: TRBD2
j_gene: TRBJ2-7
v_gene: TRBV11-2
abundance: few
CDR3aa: CASSPTSGGGEQYF
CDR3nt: TGTGCCAGCAGCCCGACTAGCGGGGGTGGGGAGCAGTACTTC

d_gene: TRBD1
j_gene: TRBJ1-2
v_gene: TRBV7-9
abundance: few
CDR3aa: CASSPGSGGNYGYTF
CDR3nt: TGTGCCAGCAGCCCAGGCTCAGGGGGGAACTATGGCTACACCTTC